This T cell receptor (beta chain) stems from a study of shared clonotypes between healthy human individuals. Findings of the study overall: The authors sampled blood alone, and tissue repertoires likely differ.

On this clone itself: Its antigen is currently unknown. The same CDR3 can be traced to other DNA sequences in this sample.

HIV-negative, healthy adults without recent acute infections or vaccinations were the donors. The donor cohort consisted entirely of Caucasian adults residing in Nashville, Tennessee. Using immunoSEQ multiplex PCR, the repertoire was profiled, and TCRdb retains in-frame clones only, with some absent. Of about 490,000 clones in the sample, approximately 81% were seen once. The sample was PBMCs. This clonotype was sampled from a woman in her thirties or forties in good health. Some clones in this sample may be carry-over from other donors' samples.

The CDR3 DNA is TGTGCCAGCAGCTTAGCTGGAAGTTGGGAGACCCAGTACTTC. Amino acids: CASSLAGSWETQYF. This chain links TRBV7-2 with TRBJ2-5; unclear D gene. Per the germline V gene, CDR1 is SGHTA and CDR2 is FQGNSA. CDR3 length: 14 amino acids. Trimming took off 0 bases at V and 5 bases at J, with 10 bases between the two ends.